One sample yielded the 7 T cell receptor beta chains listed below, sequenced in a study of T cell responses to AZD1222 COVID-19 vaccine. This table comes from immunoSEQ multiplex PCR, and its TCRdb copy is limited to in-frame clones, with some not included. The sample records some 79,000 clones, 70% to 90% being singletons. The material sequenced was peripheral blood, taken 28 days after the second AZD1222 dose. Every receptor here comes from an adult who received the AZD1222 COVID-19 vaccine.

The genes are TRBV4-3 and TRBJ1-2; no reliable D call. This CDR3 contains 15 residues. Germline values: CDR1 LGHNA, CDR2 YSLEER. V was cut by 0 bases and J by 5 bases, with 13 bases left in between. In nucleotides, the CDR3 is TGCGCCAGCAGCCAAGATTGGGGAGCGCCTTATGGCTACACCTTC. Translating it yields CASSQDWGAPYGYTF.

The chain is built from TRBV9 and TRBJ2-3, with D possibly called TRBD1 or TRBD2 (6 bases each). The germline V gene has CDR1 SGDLS and CDR2 YYNGEE. This CDR3 comprises 14 residues. Trimming stripped 4 bases from V and 2 bases from J, with 11 bases between. This chain's CDR3 is CASSRGRFTDTQYF. In nucleotides, the CDR3 is TGTGCCAGCAGCCGGGGGCGGTTCACAGATACGCAGTATTTT.

The CDR3 DNA sequence: TGTGCCAGCAGTTACCGGGACAGGAGTTCCGAGCAGTACTTC. Its translation: CASSYRDRSSEQYF. The chain has TRBV6-6 and TRBJ2-7; TRBD1 matches at 8 bases. This CDR3 spans 14 amino acids. Germline V gene sequence: CDR1 MNHNY, CDR2 SVGAGI (reference sequence). Trimming removed 2 bases from V and 6 bases from J; junction bases left unmatched: 6.

V is TRBV29-1 and J is TRBJ1-1, with D possibly being TRBD1 (6 bases). Deletions cut 6 bases from V and 0 bases from J, with 14 bases between. The germline CDR1 and CDR2 sequences are SQVTM and ANQGSEA. CDR3 size: 14 residues. CDR3 residues: CSVKPDSLNTEAFF. CDR3 bases: TGCAGCGTAAAGCCGGACAGCCTGAACACTGAAGCTTTCTTT.

Here the CDR3 DNA reads TGTGCCAGCAGCCAATTGGGGGCGGGAGACGAGCAGTTCTTC. Translated: CASSQLGAGDEQFF. This sequence joins TRBV3-1 (or the pseudogene TRBV3-2) and TRBJ2-1; D is perhaps TRBD2 (7 bases). Per the germline V gene, CDR1 is LGHDT and CDR2 is YNNKEL (reference sequence). The ends were cut back, 2 bases at V and 10 bases at J, with 15 bases in the middle. This CDR3 is built from 14 residues.

The chain couples TRBV19 to TRBJ1-2; 9 bases agree with TRBD1. Germline V gene data show CDR1 as LNHDA and CDR2 as SQIVND (reference sequence). The CDR3 spans 13 residues. V lost 9 bases, J lost 4 bases, and 6 bases stayed unmatched. CDR3 loop: CASLQGAGYGYTF. The CDR3 DNA follows: TGTGCCAGCTTACAGGGGGCAGGCTATGGCTACACCTTC.

The V gene is TRBV13, the J gene TRBJ2-1; 7 bases map to TRBD2. Germline trimming cut 2 bases from V and 9 bases from J; bases unmatched to any gene: 13. Germline V gives CDR1 PRHDT, CDR2 FYEKMQ (reference sequence). The CDR3 has 16 residues. In DNA form, the CDR3 reads TGTGCCAGCAGCTTACATGGACTAGTAGTTCTTCGTGAGCAGTTCTTC. This sequence encodes CASSLHGLVVLREQFF.